These 20 T cell receptor beta chains came from one sample sequenced in a study of beta chain features in type 1 diabetes. cDNA synthesis used the whole RNA isolate, giving expressed TCRB sequences. Generated by immunoSEQ multiplex PCR, the TCRdb table keeps only in-frame clones and is missing some. The sample has 300,000 to 450,000 clones, around 12% seen once; the top ten hold around 0.02%. The sequencing input was naive CD4+ T cells from blood. These receptor sequences come from a man between 18 and 35 years old in good health.

This clone was picked up a small number of times. This sequence joins TRBV6-6 and TRBJ2-5, with D maybe TRBD1 (6 bases). V was trimmed by 5 bases and J by 2 bases, leaving 12 bases between them. Germline CDR1 reads MNHNY; CDR2 reads SVGAGI (reference sequence). This CDR3 region has 14 residues. CDR3 in DNA: TGTGCCAGCAGTCCACAGGGTTGGCAAGAGACCCAGTACTTC. As protein: CASSPQGWQETQYF.

This clone has a handful of counts. The J gene is TRBJ1-2, the V gene TRBV5-6, with D unclear. The CDR3 runs to 13 residues. V lost 4 bases and J 0 bases, leaving 7 bases between the germline ends. Germline assignment: CDR1 SGHDT and CDR2 YYEEEE. CDR3 nucleotides: TGTGCCAGCAGCCCGGGAGCTAACTATGGCTACACCTTC. It translates to CASSPGANYGYTF.

This clone was seen a handful of times. The chain carries TRBV30 and TRBJ2-5; TRBD1 aligns across 8 bases. CDR3 length: 13 residues. Germline assignment: CDR1 GTSNPN and CDR2 SVGIG (reference sequence). The ends lost 7 bases at V and 4 bases at J; junction bases unmatched: 8. The CDR3 loop reads CAFGTGSPETQYF. For the CDR3, the DNA is TGTGCCTTCGGGACAGGAAGTCCAGAGACCCAGTACTTC.

This chain connects TRBV7-2 to TRBJ2-1; D is perhaps TRBD1 (6 bases). V was shortened by 1 base and J by 7 bases, with 11 bases between the two germline ends. Germline lookup yields CDR1 SGHTA and CDR2 FQGNSA. This CDR3 has 14 amino acids. The DNA for the CDR3 is TGTGCCAGCAGCTTAGATGGGGGCAGGAATGAGCAGTTCTTC. It encodes CASSLDGGRNEQFF.

A few counts support this clone. This chain uses TRBV30 with TRBJ1-6; 7 positions agree with TRBD1. Per the germline V gene, CDR1 is GTSNPN and CDR2 is SVGIG (reference sequence). The junction had 7 bases not matched to a gene; V was cut back by 1 base and J by 7 bases. The CDR3 is 15 amino acids. The CDR3 DNA follows: TGTGCCTGGAGTGGCCTGACAGGGAACAATTCACCCCTCCACTTT. Translated: CAWSGLTGNNSPLHF.

The V call is TRBV30, the J call TRBJ2-7, with a tentative D call TRBD1 (8 bases). The CDR3 covers 14 residues. V lost 4 bases to trimming and J lost 7 bases, with 20 bases between them. The germline V gene has CDR1 GTSNPN and CDR2 SVGIG (reference sequence). CDR3 nucleotide sequence: TGTGCCTGGACCGGTCGGTACAGGGGGGGAGAGCAGTACTTC. It encodes CAWTGRYRGGEQYF.

The sample holds a few counts of this clone. This sequence joins TRBV5-6 and TRBJ2-1; 7 bases are shared with TRBD2. V shed 5 bases, J shed 6 bases, and the junction held 11 bases outside the gene matches. The CDR3 is 15 residues long. Germline CDR1 and CDR2: SGHDT and YYEEEE. In nucleotides, the CDR3 is TGTGCCAGCAGTATCGGGGGGAGGGCGGGCAATGAGCAGTTCTTC. It encodes CASSIGGRAGNEQFF.

This clone has only one observation. CDR3 DNA sequence: TGTGCCAGCTCACCAGCGACAGGGGGCGCCGCCGGGGAGCTGTTTTTT. Amino acids: CASSPATGGAAGELFF. The chain has TRBV18 and TRBJ2-2; 10 bases fit TRBD1. This CDR3 region has 16 residues. CDR1 is KGHSH and CDR2 is LQKENI in the germline V gene. The J segment lost 6 bases and the V segment lost 2 bases, leaving 6 bases of the junction unmatched.

This chain joins TRBV7-3 and TRBJ2-2; a possible D gene is TRBD1 (6 bases). CDR3 length: 17 residues. Germline V CDR1 and CDR2: SGHTA, FQGTGA. V shed 4 bases and J shed 7 bases, with 22 bases lying between them. As DNA, the CDR3 is TGTGCCAGCAGCTCCTCTTCACAGGGCACTCGGGGCGGGGAGCTGTTTTTT. Translation: CASSSSSQGTRGGELFF.

This clone has just a few counts. V is TRBV28 and J is TRBJ2-7, with TRBD1 identical over 8 bases. Germline CDR1 reads MDHEN; CDR2 reads SYDVKM. The CDR3 covers 14 residues. J lost 7 bases, V lost 5 bases, and 10 bases had no gene match. This chain's CDR3 is CASSNRGSLREQYF. The DNA for the CDR3 is TGTGCCAGCAGTAACAGGGGGTCCCTTCGGGAGCAGTACTTC.

This clone was picked up a small number of times. This chain joins TRBV5-4 and TRBJ2-3; TRBD1 is a possible D gene (5 bases). The CDR3 totals 16 residues. Germline CDR1 SGHNT, CDR2 YYREEE (reference sequence). V was shortened by 7 bases and J by 3 bases, with 21 bases between the two germline ends. The CDR3 reads CASAPPRGRGTDTQYF. CDR3 DNA: TGTGCCAGCGCACCCCCTAGGGGAAGGGGAACAGATACGCAGTATTTT.

This chain uses TRBV15 with TRBJ2-3, with unresolved D. This CDR3 is built from 12 residues. Germline CDR1 and CDR2: LNHNV and YYDKDF (reference sequence). Trimming took 1 base from V and 6 from J, leaving 5 bases between them. The CDR3 coding sequence is TGTGCCACCAGCAGAGGTAGTGATACGCAGTATTTT. Residues: CATSRGSDTQYF. Drawing the rest from reference TRBV15 and TRBJ2-3, the complete variable domain is DAMVIQNPRYQVTQFGKPVTLSCSQTLNHNVMYWYQQKSSQAPKLLFHYYDKDFNNEADTPDNFQSRRPNTSFCFLDIRSPGLGDTAMYLCATSRGSDTQYFGPGTRLTVL.

This clone was found a few times. This chain links TRBV25-1 with TRBJ1-4; D is unclear. Germline lookup yields CDR1 MGHDK and CDR2 SYGVNS. CDR3 length equals 15 residues. V lost 4 bases and J lost 8, with 17 bases in between. The CDR3 sequence is CASSGWRPREEKLFF. For the CDR3, the DNA is TGTGCCAGCAGTGGGTGGAGGCCCCGGGAGGAAAAACTGTTTTTT.

The CDR3 DNA sequence: TGTGCCAGCAGCCCGAGACCGGGACGGGAGCCTTACGAGCAGTACTTC. This gives the protein CASSPRPGREPYEQYF. The V call is TRBV14, the J call TRBJ2-7, with TRBD2 as a possible D gene (6 bases). CDR1 SGHDN and CDR2 FVKESK come from the germline V gene. This CDR3 has 16 residues. The V and J ends lost 4 bases and 4 bases respectively, with 20 bases between them. The full variable domain, its missing parts supplied by reference TRBV14 and TRBJ2-7, is EAGVTQFPSHSVIEKGQTVTLRCDPISGHDNLYWYRRVMGKEIKFLLHFVKESKQDESGMPNNRFLAERTGGTYSTLKVQPAELEDSGVYFCASSPRPGREPYEQYFGPGTRLTVT.

This chain uses TRBV7-3 with TRBJ2-3, with D possibly being TRBD1 (5 bases). V lost 5 bases to trimming and J lost 0 bases, with 21 bases between them. The CDR3 is made up of 18 amino acids. Germline loops: CDR1 SGHTA, CDR2 FQGTGA. The CDR3 region is CASSPSPPQGLSTDTQYF. The CDR3 DNA reads as TGTGCCAGCAGCCCGTCGCCGCCTCAGGGTTTGAGCACAGATACGCAGTATTTT. Together with reference TRBV7-3 and TRBJ2-3, the CDR3 gives the full variable domain: GAGVSQTPSNKVTEKGKYVELRCDPISGHTALYWYRQSLGQGPEFLIYFQGTGAADDSGLPNDRFFAVRPEGSVSTLKIQRTERGDSAVYLCASSPSPPQGLSTDTQYFGPGTRLTVL.

This chain joins TRBV4-1 and TRBJ2-5; possibly TRBD1 for D (5 bases). The DNA end favors TRBJ2-7, so the J call may be wrong. Germline V gene data show CDR1 as MGHRA and CDR2 as YSYEKL. CDR3 length equals 16 residues. CDR3: CASRPTWVQGSYEQYF. The DNA for the CDR3 is TGCGCCAGCAGGCCAACCTGGGTCCAGGGCTCCTACGAGCAGTACTTC.

V usage is TRBV7-2 and J usage is TRBJ2-5; D is perhaps TRBD1 (5 bases). V lost 4 bases and J lost 0, with 9 bases in between. Germline V gives CDR1 SGHTA, CDR2 FQGNSA. This CDR3 has 14 amino acids. CDR3 sequence: CASSSRANQETQYF. The CDR3 DNA follows: TGTGCCAGCAGCTCCAGGGCGAACCAAGAGACCCAGTACTTC.

In its sample, this clone was seen a few times. J is TRBJ2-7 and V is TRBV18; 13 bases align to TRBD2. Trimming removed 5 bases from V and 3 bases from J; junction bases left unmatched: 4. Germline V gives CDR1 KGHSH, CDR2 LQKENI. The CDR3 contains 15 residues. CDR3 nucleotide sequence: TGTGCCAGCTCATCCCGGACTAGCGGGAGCTACGAGCAGTACTTC. This codes for CASSSRTSGSYEQYF.

The rearrangement links TRBV29-1 to TRBJ1-1; TRBD1 agrees at 9 bases. CDR1 is SQVTM, CDR2 ANQGSEA, per germline. Unmatched junction bases numbered 4, after V lost 7 bases and J lost 4 bases. The CDR3 contains 12 residues. The CDR3 region is CSGGQGATEAFF. The CDR3 DNA follows: TGCAGCGGGGGACAGGGAGCCACTGAAGCTTTCTTT.

This clone was detected a few times. The same CDR3 arises from other DNA sequences in this sample as well. The V and J genes are TRBV28 and TRBJ1-2, with a possible D match to TRBD1 (5 bases). V was trimmed by 4 bases and J by 4 bases, leaving 7 bases between them. The CDR3 spans 12 residues. Germline CDR1 reads MDHEN; CDR2 reads SYDVKM. CDR3 loop: CASSWGGYGYTF. In nucleotides, the CDR3 is TGTGCCAGCAGTTGGGGCGGCTATGGCTACACCTTC.